This T cell receptor beta chain was found in a study of blood T cell repertoires in COVID-19. Across the whole study: Spain, Italy and the United States supplied samples that represented acute and convalescent COVID-19. PBMCs, B-cell-depleted T cells, or T cells provided the cDNA or gDNA that made up the material.

Per germline, CDR1 SEHNR and CDR2 FQNEAQ (reference sequence). The CDR3 is 16 amino acids. Trimming took 4 bases from V and 2 from J; bases not matched to a gene: 5. Methods used by the authors: Amplification of reference gene primers provided the estimated nucleated cell counts. The method was immunoSEQ multiplex PCR; TCRdb's version includes in-frame clones alone and lacks a portion of them. V, J and clone size were drawn from that table, and D and trimming were deduced from the DNA. Here the sample spans about 160,000 clones, over 60% being singletons. The receptor's source is a man in his 60s with acute or convalescent COVID-19. V usage is TRBV7-9 and J usage is TRBJ1-3; 10 bases line up with TRBD1. The sequencing input was peripheral blood. The CDR3, as DNA: TGTGCCAGCAGCTCGAGGACAGGGGGAACTGGAAACACCATATATTTT. Amino acid sequence: CASSSRTGGTGNTIYF.